One and the same sample provided the 10 T cell receptor beta chains below, sequenced in a study of memory CD4+ T cells and cytomegalovirus serostatus. Single viable CD3+CD4+CD8-CD45RO+ cells were sorted as the memory CD4+ T cells. This table comes from immunoSEQ multiplex PCR, and its TCRdb copy is limited to in-frame clones, with some not included. This sample has 40,000 to 45,000 clones, with about 80% found just once. The sequencing sample was made of memory CD4+ T cells from blood. These receptors were taken from an adult in good health and CMV-seronegative.

The CDR3 nucleotides are TGCAGTGAACAGGTCGGCTCTGAAGCTTTCTTT. Protein sequence: CSEQVGSEAFF. The V gene is TRBV20-1, the J gene TRBJ1-1; a possible D gene is TRBD1 (5 bases). This CDR3 has 11 amino acids. Germline V CDR1 and CDR2: DFQATT, SNEGSKA (reference sequence). V was shortened by 7 bases and J by 6 bases, with 12 bases between the two germline ends.

The genes are TRBV30 and TRBJ1-6; D is possibly TRBD1 (6 bases). Germline loops: CDR1 GTSNPN, CDR2 SVGIG (reference sequence). Trimming shortened V by 1 base and J by 8 bases, and 12 bases separated the two germline ends. The CDR3 has 14 amino acids. CDR3 in DNA: TGTGCCTGGAGTGCCCTACAGGGACATTCACCCCTCCACTTT. Encoded protein: CAWSALQGHSPLHF. Based on the CDR3 plus reference TRBV30 and TRBJ1-6, the full variable domain is SQTIHQWPATLVQPVGSPLSLECTVEGTSNPNLYWYRQAAGRGLQLLFYSVGIGQISSEVPQNLSASRPQDRQFILSSKKLLLSDSGFYLCAWSALQGHSPLHFGNGTRLTVT.

This sequence joins TRBV6-1 and TRBJ2-7; D is perhaps TRBD1 or TRBD2 (5 bases each). Germline V lookup: CDR1 MNHNS, CDR2 SASEGT. With 3 bases removed from V and 2 bases from J, the gap between germline ends came to 17 bases. The CDR3 spans 16 residues. As DNA, the CDR3 is TGTGCCAGCAGTGATTTCGGGGACCCCAACACCTACGAGCAGTACTTC. Translating it yields CASSDFGDPNTYEQYF.

J is TRBJ2-1 and V is TRBV6-1, with 7 bases lining up with TRBD2. The CDR3 has 17 amino acids. CDR1 MNHNS and CDR2 SASEGT come from the germline V gene. V shed 2 bases, J shed 4 bases, and the junction held 11 bases outside the gene matches. The CDR3 region has the DNA TGTGCCAGCAGTGAACGGGAGGTCTTTACACTGTACAATGAGCAGTTCTTC. Its translation is CASSEREVFTLYNEQFF.

V usage is TRBV9 and J usage is TRBJ1-2; unclear D gene. V was shortened by 3 bases and J by 4 bases, with 13 bases between the two germline ends. CDR3 size: 14 residues. Germline V lookup: CDR1 SGDLS, CDR2 YYNGEE. The CDR3 coding sequence is TGTGCCAGCAGCGCCCTAGAGGGTAGCTATGGCTACACCTTC. This gives the protein CASSALEGSYGYTF. Supplemented by reference TRBV9 and TRBJ1-2, the full variable domain reads DSGVTQTPKHLITATGQRVTLRCSPRSGDLSVYWYQQSLDQGLQFLIQYYNGEERAKGNILERFSAQQFPDLHSELNLSSLELGDSALYFCASSALEGSYGYTFGSGTRLTVV.

This clone was seen a few times. The V call is TRBV5-1, the J call TRBJ1-2; TRBD1 matches 8 bases. Germline CDR1 and CDR2: SGHRS and YFSETQ. The CDR3 loop spans 13 amino acids. The trim removed 4 bases at V and 11 bases at J, leaving 10 bases unmatched. CDR3 amino acids: CASSREGQEGYTF. DNA of the CDR3: TGCGCCAGCAGCCGCGAGGGACAGGAGGGTTACACCTTC.

In this sample, this clone turned up a few times. The V call is TRBV6-5, the J call TRBJ2-7; 7 nucleotides agree with TRBD1. With 5 bases clipped from V and 1 base from J, the junction kept 5 bases outside the gene matches. In germline, CDR1 is MNHEY, CDR2 SVGAGI. The CDR3 is 14 amino acids. The CDR3 DNA sequence: TGTGCCAGCAGTCGACAGGGAAAATCCTACGAGCAGTACTTC. Translated, it gives CASSRQGKSYEQYF.

The rearrangement joins TRBV5-6 to TRBJ2-7; 8 positions agree with TRBD1. The CDR3 covers 18 residues. Germline V lookup: CDR1 SGHDT, CDR2 YYEEEE. Trimming removed 1 base from V and 7 bases from J; junction bases left unmatched: 19. DNA of the CDR3: TGTGCCAGCAGCTTGTTGGAGGTAACCGGGACAGGAGTGAGGGAGCAGTACTTC. This encodes CASSLLEVTGTGVREQYF.

V usage is TRBV10-3 and J usage is TRBJ1-4; D not certain. The length of the CDR3 is 15 residues. Trimming took off 5 bases at V and 2 bases at J, with 12 bases between the two ends. The germline CDR1 and CDR2 sequences are ENHRY and SYGVKD. The CDR3 loop is CAISKDRVTNEKLFF. CDR3 coding DNA: TGTGCCATCAGTAAAGACCGGGTGACTAATGAAAAACTGTTTTTT.

V usage is TRBV18 and J usage is TRBJ2-7; 7 bases line up with TRBD1. The trim removed 5 bases at V and 0 bases at J, leaving 7 bases unmatched. The germline V gene encodes CDR1 KGHSH and CDR2 LQKENI. The CDR3 extends over 15 amino acids. This chain's CDR3 is CASSAIQGISYEQYF. The CDR3 coding sequence is TGTGCCAGCTCAGCAATACAGGGGATCTCCTACGAGCAGTACTTC.